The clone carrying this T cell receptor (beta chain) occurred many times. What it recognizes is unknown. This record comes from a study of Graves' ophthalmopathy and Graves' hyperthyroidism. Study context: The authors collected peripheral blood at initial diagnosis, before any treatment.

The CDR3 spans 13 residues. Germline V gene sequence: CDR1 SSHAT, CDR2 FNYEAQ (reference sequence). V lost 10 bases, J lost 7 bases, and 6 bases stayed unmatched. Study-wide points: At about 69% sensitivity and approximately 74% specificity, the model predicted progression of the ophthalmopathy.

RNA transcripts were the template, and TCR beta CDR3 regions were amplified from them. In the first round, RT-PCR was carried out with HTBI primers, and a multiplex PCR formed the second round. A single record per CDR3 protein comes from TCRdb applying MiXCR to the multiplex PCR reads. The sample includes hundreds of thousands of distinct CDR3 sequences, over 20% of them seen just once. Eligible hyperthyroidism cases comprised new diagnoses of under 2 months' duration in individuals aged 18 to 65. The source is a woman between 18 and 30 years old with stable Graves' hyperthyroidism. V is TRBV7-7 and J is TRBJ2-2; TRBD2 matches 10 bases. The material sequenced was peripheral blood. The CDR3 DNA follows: TGTGCCACCGGGACTAGCGAAGGCGGGGAGCTGTTTTTT. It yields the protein CATGTSEGGELFF.